The present T cell receptor beta chain was sequenced within a study of molecular identifiers for immune sequencing clone quantification. The study, taken as a whole, reports: Barcode sharing among identical TCR molecules could make large clones appear smaller.

Methods described previously were used for bulk TCR libraries, and listed TCR primers were applied. TCRdb itself ran the PCR reads through MiXCR, one entry per CDR3 protein. This table has some 590,000 distinct CDR3 sequences, 25% appearing once. This clonotype showed up many times. Its antigen is still unknown. Sorted cells numbering 20,000 to 1,000,000, with 10%, 30% or 50% RNA, yielded the naive CD8 libraries. Naive CD8 T cells underwent sorting with the CD8+CD4-CCR7+CD45RA+ definition. This CDR3 region has 16 residues. CDR1 SGHTA and CDR2 FQGNSA come from the germline V gene. V was pared by 5 bases and J by 7 bases, with 14 bases of the junction left unmatched.

This clonotype originated in a human donor in good health. Some libraries in this study had Jurkat cell RNA spiked in. The V and J genes are TRBV7-2 and TRBJ1-5; 7 positions match TRBD1. Sequenced input: naive CD8+ T cells from blood, with Jurkat cell RNA spiked in. Subset of the sample: FACS-sorted CD8+CD4-CCR7+CD45RA+ naive T cells. The CDR3 reads CASSPGAGTEWQPQHF. CDR3 DNA: TGTGCCAGCAGCCCGGGGGCTGGGACAGAATGGCAGCCCCAGCATTTT.